One T cell receptor (beta chain) is described in this entry. In the original workflow: Reference gene primer amplification gave nucleated cell count estimates. Assay: immunoSEQ multiplex PCR; the TCRdb copy retains only in-frame clones and omits some. Clone size and V and J calls were adopted from that table, with D and trimming inferred from the DNA. The table includes approximately 63,000 clones, approximately 86% detected once. This sample stems from a study of blood T cell repertoires in COVID-19. In the study overall: The cDNA or gDNA used as material had been derived from T cells, B-cell-depleted T cells, or PBMCs.

The CDR3 contains 14 residues. From germline, CDR1 is KGHSH and CDR2 LQKENI. V lost 6 bases to trimming and J lost 2 bases, with 13 bases between them. The sequenced sample was peripheral blood. The chain employs TRBV18 and TRBJ2-5, with D perhaps matching TRBD1 (6 bases). This clonotype originated in a woman at least 80 years old with active COVID-19. This CDR3 is CASSPGTQQETQYF. DNA of the CDR3: TGTGCCAGCTCTCCTGGGACACAACAAGAGACCCAGTACTTC.